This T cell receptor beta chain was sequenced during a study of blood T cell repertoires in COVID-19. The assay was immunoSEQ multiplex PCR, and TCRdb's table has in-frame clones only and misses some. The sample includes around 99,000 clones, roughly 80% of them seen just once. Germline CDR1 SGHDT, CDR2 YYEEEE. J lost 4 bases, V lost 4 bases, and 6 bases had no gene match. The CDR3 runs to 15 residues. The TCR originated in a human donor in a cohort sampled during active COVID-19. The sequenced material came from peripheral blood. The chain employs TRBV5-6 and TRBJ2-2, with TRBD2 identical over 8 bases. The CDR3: CASSTTGTSTGELFF. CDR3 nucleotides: TGTGCCAGCAGCACAACCGGGACTAGCACCGGGGAGCTGTTTTTT. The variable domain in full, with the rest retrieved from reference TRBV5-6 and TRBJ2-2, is DAGVTQSPTHLIKTRGQQVTLRCSPKSGHDTVSWYQQALGQGPQFIFQYYEEEERQRGNFPDRFSGHQFPNYSSELNVNALLLGDSALYLCASSTTGTSTGELFFGEGSRLTVL.